The present entry profiles one T cell receptor (beta chain) with its context. Its matching antigen is unknown. Clones were sequenced by immunoSEQ multiplex PCR, and TCRdb holds only the in-frame ones, with some missing. The table lists 150,000 to 200,000 clones, 70% to 90% of them singletons. In germline, CDR1 is MDHEN, CDR2 SYDVKM. The CDR3 spans 22 residues. V lost 7 bases and J 4 bases, leaving 40 bases between the germline ends. Roughly 2.2 micrograms of genomic DNA (from cryopreserved PBMCs) were used for TCR beta libraries. This sample is part of a study of cytotoxic CD8 clonotypes in ibrutinib-treated CLL. Study outcomes and limitations: Higher clonality was seen at ibrutinib response and a return toward baseline at progression.

The J gene is TRBJ1-2, the V gene TRBV28, with D possibly TRBD1 on 5 matching bases. This receptor was taken from a human donor with chronic lymphocytic leukemia. The material was PBMCs, obtained at disease progression, from a patient treated with ibrutinib. The CDR3 region has the DNA TGTGCCAGCATTCACACCCCGGGACTCAAACTAGACCCTCACCGGCTATTCTATGGCTACACCTTC. Residues: CASIHTPGLKLDPHRLFYGYTF.